This entry lists 11 T cell receptor beta chains sequenced from one sample in a study of shared clonotypes between healthy human individuals. Repertoires were generated with immunoSEQ multiplex PCR, while TCRdb's copy carries only in-frame clones and drops some. The table records about 1.5 million clones, 95% to 99% of them present only once. The sequenced sample was naive CD4+ T cells sorted from blood. Indicated subset: CD45RA+ positively selected. These receptors all come from a man aged 25 to 40 in good health.

The V call is TRBV5-4, the J call TRBJ2-3, with D possibly matching TRBD2 (5 bases). Trimming took off 0 bases at V and 0 bases at J, with 14 bases between the two ends. This CDR3 contains 17 residues. Germline lookup yields CDR1 SGHNT and CDR2 YYREEE (reference sequence). In DNA, the CDR3 is TGTGCCAGCAGCTTGGGACTAAGGCTGGGTAGCACAGATACGCAGTATTTT. Translating it yields CASSLGLRLGSTDTQYF. Filled out from reference TRBV5-4 and TRBJ2-3, the complete variable domain reads ETGVTQSPTHLIKTRGQQVTLRCSSQSGHNTVSWYQQALGQGPQFIFQYYREEENGRGNFPPRFSGLQFPNYSSELNVNALELDDSALYLCASSLGLRLGSTDTQYFGPGTRLTVL.

This chain uses TRBV19 with TRBJ1-2, with D hard to call. This CDR3 has 16 amino acids. Germline-derived CDR1 and CDR2 are LNHDA and SQIVND (reference sequence). V was trimmed by 3 bases and J by 1 base, leaving 15 bases between them. The CDR3 loop reads CASSIGPFPINYGYTF. The CDR3 DNA follows: TGTGCCAGTAGTATTGGGCCCTTCCCGATTAACTATGGCTACACCTTC.

V and J are TRBV18 and TRBJ2-3; D may be TRBD1 or TRBD2 (6 bases each). Looked up from germline, CDR1 is KGHSH and CDR2 is LQKENI. Between the trimmed V and J ends, which lost 6 bases and 1 base, there was a span of 20 bases. This CDR3 spans 17 amino acids. CDR3 nucleotide sequence: TGTGCCAGCTCCGGACAGAGACTCGGGGGTGGCACAGATACGCAGTATTTT. Translating it yields CASSGQRLGGGTDTQYF.

V is TRBV14 and J is TRBJ1-1; 8 bases align to TRBD1. Trimming at V came to 3 bases and at J to 4 bases, leaving 13 bases not matched to a gene. The CDR3 consists of 17 residues. Germline V gene data show CDR1 as SGHDN and CDR2 as FVKESK. The CDR3: CASSQRDRGRFSTEAFF. The CDR3 coding sequence is TGTGCCAGCAGCCAGCGAGACAGGGGTAGGTTCAGCACTGAAGCTTTCTTT.

This chain uses TRBV5-1 with TRBJ2-2; TRBD1 aligns across 8 bases. The junction had 12 bases not matched to a gene; V was cut back by 9 bases and J by 5 bases. CDR1 and CDR2 (germline): SGHRS, YFSETQ. The CDR3 runs to 15 residues. The CDR3 bases are TGCGCCACAAAAAAGGAGACAGGGGTAACCGGGGAGCTGTTTTTT. Amino acid sequence: CATKKETGVTGELFF.

The chain recombines TRBV19 with TRBJ1-2; D might be TRBD1 (5 bases). V was shortened by 7 bases and J by 8 bases, with 26 bases between the two germline ends. The V gene's germline CDR1 is LNHDA and CDR2 SQIVND (reference sequence). This CDR3 spans 16 amino acids. The CDR3: CASTRTDGTAGFGYTF. In DNA form, the CDR3 reads TGTGCCAGTACCAGAACCGACGGGACCGCGGGGTTCGGCTACACCTTC.

The rearrangement uses TRBV19 and TRBJ2-3, with 8 bases lining up with TRBD2. J lost 0 bases, V lost 3 bases, and 5 bases had no gene match. The CDR3 length is 16 residues. The V gene's germline CDR1 is LNHDA and CDR2 SQIVND (reference sequence). CDR3 region: CASSIGLAGSTDTQYF. The CDR3 DNA sequence: TGTGCCAGTAGTATTGGGCTAGCGGGCAGCACAGATACGCAGTATTTT.

This rearrangement joins TRBV4-1 to TRBJ1-1; no clear D gene. Per the germline V gene, CDR1 is MGHRA and CDR2 is YSYEKL. The CDR3 is made up of 14 amino acids. Trimming shortened V by 0 bases and J by 7 bases, and 12 bases separated the two germline ends. CDR3 in DNA: TGCGCCAGCAGCCAAGACCAATCAGACCGTGAAGCTTTCTTT. This translates into CASSQDQSDREAFF.

The CDR3 DNA sequence: TGCGCCACCAAACTAGTTTCTAGCACAGATACGCAGTATTTT. Translated, it gives CATKLVSSTDTQYF. The chain employs TRBV5-1 and TRBJ2-3; D might be TRBD2 (5 bases). V was shortened by 9 bases and J by 0 bases, with 14 bases between the two germline ends. Germline V gene lookup returns CDR1 SGHRS and CDR2 YFSETQ. The length of the CDR3 is 14 residues.

This clone was seen at least ten times. This chain links TRBV29-1 with TRBJ2-7, with D hard to call. This CDR3 has 11 amino acids. In germline, CDR1 is SQVTM, CDR2 ANQGSEA. CDR3 in DNA: TGCAGTTTCCCACCGGGCCTTGTAAATTACTTC. Its translation: CSFPPGLVNYF.

The J gene is TRBJ2-3, the V gene TRBV4-2; D may be TRBD2 (8 bases). V was shortened by 0 bases and J by 2 bases, with 18 bases between the two germline ends. The CDR3 has 18 amino acids. Germline V CDR1 and CDR2: LGHNA, YNFKEQ. The CDR3 nucleotides read TGTGCCAGCAGCCAAGATAGCGGGGACAGACTATTCACAGATACGCAGTATTTT. This translates into CASSQDSGDRLFTDTQYF.